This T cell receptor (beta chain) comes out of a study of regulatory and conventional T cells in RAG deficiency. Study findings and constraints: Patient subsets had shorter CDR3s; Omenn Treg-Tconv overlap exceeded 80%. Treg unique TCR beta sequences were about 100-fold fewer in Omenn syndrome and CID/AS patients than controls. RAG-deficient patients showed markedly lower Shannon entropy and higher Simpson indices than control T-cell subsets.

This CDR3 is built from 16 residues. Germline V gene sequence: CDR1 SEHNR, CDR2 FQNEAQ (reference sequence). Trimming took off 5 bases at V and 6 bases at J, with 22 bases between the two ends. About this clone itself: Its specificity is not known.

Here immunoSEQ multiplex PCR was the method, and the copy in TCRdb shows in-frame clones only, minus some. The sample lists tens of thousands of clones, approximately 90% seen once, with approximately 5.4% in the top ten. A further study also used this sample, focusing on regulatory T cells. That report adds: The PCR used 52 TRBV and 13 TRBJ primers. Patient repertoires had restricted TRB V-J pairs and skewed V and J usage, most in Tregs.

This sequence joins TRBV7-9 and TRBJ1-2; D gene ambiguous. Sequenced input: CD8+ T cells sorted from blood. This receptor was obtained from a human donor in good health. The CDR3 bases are TGTGCCAGCAGCCCTGAAAGGACGGAGGTATTGGATGGCTACACCTTC. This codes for CASSPERTEVLDGYTF.